These T cell receptor beta chains were read from a single sample in a study of T cell changes during pregnancy in multiple sclerosis. Sequencing was performed with immunoSEQ multiplex PCR; in TCRdb, only in-frame clones are kept and a portion is missing. The table shows about 59,000 clones, with about 93% occurring only once. Sequenced material: peripheral blood, taken in the third trimester of pregnancy. The receptors here all came from a female donor in good health, enrolled as a control in a pregnancy study. Each CDR3 is given with its conserved first and last residue. D genes are given only for firm matches. Expanded clones are given a class, and other clones once, few, many or no size at all.

j_gene	d_gene	v_gene	abundance	CDR3aa	CDR3nt
TRBJ1-5	NA	TRBV30	NA	CAWSKRVEYPRIQPQHF	TGTGCCTGGAGTAAGCGGGTGGAGTACCCCCGCATTCAGCCCCAGCATTTT
TRBJ2-7	NA	TRBV5-5	NA	CASSLGGGGYEQYF	TGTGCCAGCAGCTTGGGAGGGGGGGGATACGAGCAGTACTTC
TRBJ2-1	TRBD2	TRBV7-2	NA	CASSRLAGGYNEQFF	TGTGCCAGCAGTCGTCTAGCGGGAGGCTACAATGAGCAGTTCTTC
TRBJ1-1	TRBD1	TRBV11-1	NA	CASSLQGFMNTEAFF	TGTGCCAGCAGCCTACAGGGGTTCATGAACACTGAAGCTTTCTTT
TRBJ2-6	NA	TRBV25-1	once	CASSRGQGANVLTF	TGTGCCAGCAGCCGAGGACAGGGGGCCAACGTCCTGACTTTC
TRBJ1-2	TRBD1	TRBV4-3	once	CASSGTGGATDYGYTF	TGCGCCAGCAGCGGGACAGGGGGCGCAACCGACTATGGCTACACCTTC
TRBJ2-7	TRBD1	TRBV6-5	NA	CASSRQGSYEQYF	TGTGCCAGCAGTAGACAGGGCTCCTACGAGCAGTACTTC
TRBJ1-2	NA	TRBV7-2	NA	CASSPRVGEGYGYTF	TGTGCCAGCAGCCCGAGAGTGGGTGAGGGCTATGGCTACACCTTC
TRBJ1-2	TRBD1	TRBV20-1	once	CSSGTDWGYTF	TGCAGTTCAGGGACAGACTGGGGCTACACCTTC
TRBJ2-2	TRBD1	TRBV11-2	NA	CASSLVDRGPFGELFF	TGTGCCAGCAGCTTAGTCGACAGGGGTCCCTTCGGGGAGCTGTTTTTT
TRBJ2-1	NA	TRBV15	NA	CATSSGGRNSYNEQFF	TGTGCCACCAGCAGCGGGGGGCGGAATTCCTACAATGAGCAGTTCTTC